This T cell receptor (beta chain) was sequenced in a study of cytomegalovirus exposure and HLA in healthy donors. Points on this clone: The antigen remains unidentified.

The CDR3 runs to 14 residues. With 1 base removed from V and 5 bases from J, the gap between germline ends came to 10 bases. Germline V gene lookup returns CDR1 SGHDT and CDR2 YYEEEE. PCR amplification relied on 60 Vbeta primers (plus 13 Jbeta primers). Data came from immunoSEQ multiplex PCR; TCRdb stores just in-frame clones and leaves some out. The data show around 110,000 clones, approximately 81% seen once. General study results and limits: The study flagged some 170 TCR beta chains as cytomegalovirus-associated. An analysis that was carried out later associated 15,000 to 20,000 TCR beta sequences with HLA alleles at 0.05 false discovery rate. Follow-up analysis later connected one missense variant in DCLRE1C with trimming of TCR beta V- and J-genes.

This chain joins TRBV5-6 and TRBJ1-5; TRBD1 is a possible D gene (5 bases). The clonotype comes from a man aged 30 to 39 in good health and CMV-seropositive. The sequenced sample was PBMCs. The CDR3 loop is CASSLWGTDQPQHF. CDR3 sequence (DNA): TGTGCCAGCAGCTTGTGGGGCACCGATCAGCCCCAGCATTTT.